The source of this TCR beta chain is a study of cytomegalovirus exposure and HLA in healthy donors. Whole-study findings and limits: Association of a missense DCLRE1C variant with TCR beta V- and J-gene trimming was reported in a later analysis.

Healthy people donating bone marrow made up the donors. A note on this clone: Its antigen is not known. The sample contains more than one DNA sequence encoding this CDR3.

The PCR contained 60 Vbeta and 13 Jbeta primers. This table comes from immunoSEQ multiplex PCR, and its TCRdb copy is limited to in-frame clones, with some not included. The table includes tens of thousands of clones, 65% to 70% detected once. Material: PBMCs. The sequence came from a woman in her thirties in good health and CMV-seronegative.

The CDR3 spells CASSQVDLVSYNEQFF. DNA of the CDR3: TGCGCCAGCAGCCAGGTAGATCTTGTCTCCTACAATGAGCAGTTCTTC. The chain is built from TRBV4-1 and TRBJ2-1; D gene unclear. This CDR3 has 16 amino acids. Germline CDR1 MGHRA, CDR2 YSYEKL. V dropped 3 bases and J dropped 0 bases, with 12 bases sitting between them.